This is a list of T cell receptor beta chains from one sample in a study of T cells in localized non-small cell lung cancer. Profiling relied on immunoSEQ multiplex PCR, and the TCRdb table lists in-frame clones only, not all of them. The profile shows some 1,500 clones, approximately 25% of them singletons. Sequencing was performed on normal lung tissue next to the tumor, taken before any cancer treatment. Receptor source: a man aged 18 to 49 with stage II lung adenocarcinoma. CDR3s include the opening cysteine and the closing phenylalanine or tryptophan.

V gene | CDR3 protein
TRBV11-3 | CASSETGARETQYF
TRBV6-8 | CASSPNAQGWSSEQYF
TRBV11-3 | CASSVRTGVNQPQHF
TRBV30 | CAWSNGIATNEKLFF
TRBV11-3 | CASSPLRDIDWSGEQYF
TRBV6-8 | CAGQTGEGNEQFF
TRBV12-5 | CASGLGTGGTQPQHF
TRBV6-8 | CASSFSAGGVETQYF
TRBV11-3 | CASRSQLMNTEAFF
TRBV19 | CASSAGQVKNTGELFF
TRBV14 | CASSQSVTQYF
TRBV19 | CASSPLRGSSYEQYF
TRBV23-1 | CASSLDVSEKLFF
TRBV9 | CATKPLSGDYEQYF
TRBV18 | CASSPPAGGRETQYF
TRBV18 | CASSPGPSNVYGYTF
TRBV28 | CASSLIVGTGIEETQYF
TRBV6-7 | CASRDDSPLHF
TRBV30 | CAWNRDRQYEQYF
TRBV29-1 | CSSAGTITYGYTF
TRBV6-8 | CASSGLATDTQYF
TRBV9 | CASTTYSTRSGELFF
TRBV25-1 | CASSGAGGRIDTQYF
TRBV28 | CASSTGLAGGPTYEQYF
TRBV11-3 | CASSLRGQGDYEQYF
TRBV15 | CATSREQGSAPYEQYF
TRBV11-3 | CASSFGGTLGEQYF
TRBV9 | CASKRTEVSNEKLFF
TRBV29-1 | CSVESGGGELFF
TRBV6-8 | CASSYPSKGLREQYF
TRBV19 | CASRKGYSDTGELFF
TRBV6-8 | CASRDAAFSGNTIYF
TRBV6-8 | CASSYLGGPQHF
TRBV11-3 | CASSPWGGFAVTDTQYF
TRBV7-7 | CASSLVAGSYNEQFF
TRBV5-1 | CASSPEGGSYNEQFF
TRBV30 | CAWTTGTGAYQPQHF